Listed below are T cell receptor beta chains from one sample, sequenced in a study of beta chain features in type 1 diabetes. Using immunoSEQ multiplex PCR, the repertoire was profiled, and TCRdb retains in-frame clones only, with some absent. In the table there are roughly 370,000 clones, about 15% of which are singletons. Source material: naive CD4+ T cells from blood. The receptors derive from a young man in good health. Both conserved end residues are part of each CDR3. Fields, in order: V gene, D gene, J gene, clone size, CDR3 protein, CDR3 DNA. D genes are given only for firm matches. A clone size is listed for some rows: how often the clone was seen (once, few, many), or a class if it is expanded.

v_call: TRBV4-3
d_call: NA
j_call: TRBJ2-3
clone_size: few
cdr3_aa: CASSQDLPRDSTDTQYF
cdr3_nt: TGCGCCAGCAGCCAAGACCTGCCCCGGGATTCCACAGATACGCAGTATTTT

v_call: TRBV30
d_call: NA
j_call: TRBJ1-2
clone_size: few
cdr3_aa: CAWSVLGYGYTF
cdr3_nt: TGTGCCTGGAGTGTACTGGGGTATGGCTACACCTTC

v_call: TRBV7-2
d_call: TRBD2
j_call: TRBJ2-4
clone_size: few
cdr3_aa: CASSLGLAGGLAKNIQYF
cdr3_nt: TGTGCCAGCAGCCTGGGGCTAGCGGGGGGGCTAGCCAAAAACATTCAGTACTTC

v_call: TRBV25-1
d_call: NA
j_call: TRBJ2-5
clone_size: few
cdr3_aa: CASTGRETQYF
cdr3_nt: TGTGCCAGCACCGGGCGTGAGACCCAGTACTTC

v_call: TRBV7-2
d_call: NA
j_call: TRBJ2-4
clone_size: few
cdr3_aa: CASSPTRRGIQYF
cdr3_nt: TGTGCCAGCAGCCCGACCAGGAGAGGCATTCAGTACTTC

v_call: TRBV25-1
d_call: TRBD1
j_call: TRBJ2-5
clone_size: NA
cdr3_aa: CASSGDRSYQETQYF
cdr3_nt: TGTGCCAGCAGTGGGGACAGATCGTACCAAGAGACCCAGTACTTC

v_call: TRBV9
d_call: TRBD2
j_call: TRBJ2-2
clone_size: few
cdr3_aa: CASSARLAGGAGELFF
cdr3_nt: TGTGCCAGCAGCGCCCGACTAGCGGGAGGCGCCGGGGAGCTGTTTTTT

v_call: TRBV2
d_call: TRBD2
j_call: TRBJ2-3
clone_size: NA
cdr3_aa: CASSENLAGVSQYF
cdr3_nt: TGTGCCAGCAGTGAAAACCTAGCGGGGGTTTCGCAGTATTTT

v_call: TRBV7-3
d_call: TRBD2
j_call: TRBJ2-1
clone_size: few
cdr3_aa: CASSSTRRGTSGGYNEQFF
cdr3_nt: TGTGCCAGCAGCTCGACCCGTCGCGGGACTAGCGGAGGCTACAATGAGCAGTTCTTC

v_call: TRBV2
d_call: NA
j_call: TRBJ2-7
clone_size: NA
cdr3_aa: CASSEALTAGQYF
cdr3_nt: TGTGCCAGCAGTGAAGCGCTTACGGCAGGGCAGTACTTC

v_call: TRBV7-9
d_call: NA
j_call: TRBJ1-2
clone_size: few
cdr3_aa: CASSLQAGYTF
cdr3_nt: TGTGCCAGCAGCTTACAGGCCGGCTACACCTTC

v_call: TRBV7-6
d_call: TRBD1
j_call: TRBJ1-1
clone_size: NA
cdr3_aa: CASSPGTGYMNTEAFF
cdr3_nt: TGTGCCAGCAGCCCCGGGACAGGCTACATGAACACTGAAGCTTTCTTT

v_call: TRBV5-1
d_call: NA
j_call: TRBJ2-3
clone_size: few
cdr3_aa: CASSSLGVDTQYF
cdr3_nt: TGCGCCAGCAGCTCCTTGGGCGTCGATACGCAGTATTTT

v_call: TRBV7-2
d_call: NA
j_call: TRBJ2-7
clone_size: NA
cdr3_aa: CASSSIVRLDGYEQYF
cdr3_nt: TGTGCCAGCAGCTCCATAGTGCGCCTCGACGGCTACGAGCAGTACTTC

v_call: TRBV18
d_call: NA
j_call: TRBJ2-5
clone_size: few
cdr3_aa: CASSPRRETQYF
cdr3_nt: TGTGCCAGCTCACCACGTCGGGAGACCCAGTACTTC

v_call: TRBV7-2
d_call: NA
j_call: TRBJ2-7
clone_size: few
cdr3_aa: CASSRSEGISYEQYF
cdr3_nt: TGTGCCAGCAGCCGGTCCGAAGGTATCTCCTACGAGCAGTACTTC

v_call: TRBV7-2
d_call: NA
j_call: TRBJ2-5
clone_size: few
cdr3_aa: CASSPPLQETQYF
cdr3_nt: TGTGCCAGCAGCCCTCCACTCCAAGAGACCCAGTACTTC

v_call: TRBV7-9
d_call: TRBD2
j_call: TRBJ2-7
clone_size: NA
cdr3_aa: CASSRTSGAYEQYF
cdr3_nt: TGTGCCAGCAGCCGGACTAGCGGGGCCTACGAGCAGTACTTC

v_call: TRBV7-2
d_call: NA
j_call: TRBJ1-6
clone_size: few
cdr3_aa: CASSFFSAGNSPLHF
cdr3_nt: TGTGCCAGCAGCTTTTTTTCGGCAGGGAACTCACCCCTCCACTTT

v_call: TRBV18
d_call: NA
j_call: TRBJ2-5
clone_size: NA
cdr3_aa: CASSRAGGVETQYF
cdr3_nt: TGTGCCAGCTCACGAGCCGGTGGAGTTGAGACCCAGTACTTC

v_call: TRBV7-2
d_call: NA
j_call: TRBJ2-3
clone_size: few
cdr3_aa: CASSPRRVRQPRTDTQYF
cdr3_nt: TGTGCCAGCAGCCCCCGGAGGGTTCGGCAGCCCCGCACAGATACGCAGTATTTT

v_call: TRBV7-2
d_call: NA
j_call: TRBJ2-4
clone_size: NA
cdr3_aa: CASSLAGQKDIQYF
cdr3_nt: TGTGCCAGCAGCTTGGCGGGACAGAAGGACATTCAGTACTTC

v_call: TRBV5-4
d_call: TRBD1
j_call: TRBJ1-1
clone_size: NA
cdr3_aa: CASSRGQMNTEAFF
cdr3_nt: TGTGCCAGCAGCCGGGGACAGATGAACACTGAAGCTTTCTTT

v_call: TRBV4-3
d_call: NA
j_call: TRBJ2-7
clone_size: few
cdr3_aa: CASSQEGRAFHEQYF
cdr3_nt: TGCGCCAGCAGCCAAGAAGGCAGGGCATTCCACGAGCAGTACTTC

v_call: TRBV7-2
d_call: NA
j_call: TRBJ1-1
clone_size: NA
cdr3_aa: CASSSYGRPTEAFF
cdr3_nt: TGTGCCAGCAGCTCATATGGACGGCCCACTGAAGCTTTCTTT

v_call: TRBV29-1
d_call: NA
j_call: TRBJ1-2
clone_size: NA
cdr3_aa: CSVDYRDNYGYTF
cdr3_nt: TGCAGCGTTGACTACAGGGATAACTATGGCTACACCTTC

v_call: TRBV9
d_call: NA
j_call: TRBJ2-1
clone_size: NA
cdr3_aa: CASSVAIANYNEQFF
cdr3_nt: TGTGCCAGCAGCGTAGCAATAGCGAACTACAATGAGCAGTTCTTC

v_call: TRBV5-1
d_call: NA
j_call: TRBJ2-4
clone_size: few
cdr3_aa: CASSLAGKNIQYF
cdr3_nt: TGCGCCAGCAGCTTAGCGGGCAAAAACATTCAGTACTTC

v_call: TRBV14
d_call: NA
j_call: TRBJ2-5
clone_size: few
cdr3_aa: CASSQVWETQYF
cdr3_nt: TGTGCCAGCAGCCAAGTGTGGGAGACCCAGTACTTC

v_call: TRBV29-1
d_call: NA
j_call: TRBJ2-5
clone_size: few
cdr3_aa: CSVCRFWSGQWHRETQYF
cdr3_nt: TGCAGCGTTTGCCGATTTTGGTCTGGACAGTGGCATAGAGAGACCCAGTACTTC

v_call: TRBV19
d_call: NA
j_call: TRBJ1-1
clone_size: few
cdr3_aa: CASRPANTEAFF
cdr3_nt: TGTGCCAGTCGGCCGGCGAACACTGAAGCTTTCTTT

v_call: TRBV4-1
d_call: TRBD1
j_call: TRBJ1-2
clone_size: few
cdr3_aa: CASSRSGTGNYGYTF
cdr3_nt: TGCGCCAGCAGCCGCTCCGGGACAGGGAATTATGGCTACACCTTC